Following are 17 T cell receptor beta chains from one sample sequenced in a study of blood T cells in healthy people across ages. A second PCR, run for about 7 to 11 cycles, used a sample-barcoded 5' primer plus a J-beta primer mix. Using its own MiXCR run on the 5' RACE reads, TCRdb lists one record per CDR3 protein. Of 1.5 million to 1.8 million distinct CDR3 sequences in the sample, approximately 39% were seen once. Sequenced input: blood. The origin of the receptors is a young woman in good health.

This clonotype was picked up one time. The chain carries TRBV6-5 and TRBJ1-2, with D maybe TRBD1 (5 bases). Germline V gene data show CDR1 as MNHEY and CDR2 as SVGAGI. V gave up 2 bases and J gave up 0 bases, with 13 bases separating them. This CDR3 has 16 amino acids. This CDR3 is CASSYGREGPNYGYTF. The CDR3 nucleotides are TGTGCCAGCAGTTACGGCAGGGAAGGACCTAACTATGGCTACACCTTC.

The rearrangement uses TRBV12-3 or TRBV12-4 and TRBJ2-7, with D possibly being TRBD2 (5 bases). V lost 2 bases to trimming and J lost 6 bases, with 11 bases between them. There are 13 residues in the CDR3. The CDR3 protein is CASSLRREPEQYF. CDR3 nucleotides: TGTGCCAGCAGTTTACGCCGGGAACCCGAGCAGTACTTC.

The chain recombines TRBV7-9 with TRBJ2-5; 13 bases line up with TRBD2. With 5 bases clipped from V and 11 bases from J, the junction kept 14 bases outside the gene matches. The CDR3 sequence is 16 residues long. The V gene's germline CDR1 is SEHNR and CDR2 FQNEAQ (reference sequence). The CDR3 DNA follows: TGTGCCAGCAGCCAAACAACTAGCGGGAGGGGCAATGAGCAGTACTTC. Translated, it gives CASSQTTSGRGNEQYF.

CDR3 nucleotide sequence: TGCGCCAGCAGCTTGTTCCCAGGGAGGAACACAGATACGCAGTATTTT. It encodes CASSLFPGRNTDTQYF. The rearrangement links TRBV5-1 to TRBJ2-3, with a tentative D call TRBD2 (6 bases). The CDR3 consists of 16 residues. Germline CDR1 SGHRS, CDR2 YFSETQ. V lost 1 base and J 2 bases, leaving 14 bases between the germline ends.

The chain couples TRBV3-1 to TRBJ2-1, with 7 positions matching TRBD2. Germline V gives CDR1 LGHDT, CDR2 YNNKEL (reference sequence). V gave up 4 bases and J gave up 7 bases; unmatched junction bases: 4. This CDR3 contains 13 residues. CDR3 coding DNA: TGTGCCAGCAGCCTTACTAGCGATAATGAGCAGTTCTTC. Translating gives CASSLTSDNEQFF.

The gene calls are TRBV7-9 and TRBJ2-5; D gene unclear. With 1 base removed from V and 1 base from J, the gap between germline ends came to 7 bases. CDR3 length: 14 amino acids. Looked up from germline, CDR1 is SEHNR and CDR2 is FQNEAQ (reference sequence). Written as DNA, the CDR3 is TGTGCCAGCAGCTTAGGAAAGATCCAAGAGACCCAGTACTTC. Its protein is CASSLGKIQETQYF.

J is TRBJ1-4 and V is TRBV7-9; 7 positions agree with TRBD1. The CDR3 has 15 amino acids. Germline V gene sequence: CDR1 SEHNR, CDR2 FQNEAQ (reference sequence). The V segment lost 5 bases and the J segment 3 bases; nucleotides outside the gene matches: 6. The CDR3 DNA is TGTGCCAGCAGCACCCGGGACAGCCCTAATGAAAAACTGTTTTTT. This codes for CASSTRDSPNEKLFF.

V is TRBV12-3 or TRBV12-4 and J is TRBJ1-5, with TRBD1 as a possible D gene (6 bases). The CDR3 sequence is 14 residues long. Trimming removed 7 bases from V and 2 bases from J, with 12 bases in between. This CDR3 reads CASTSNRGNQPQHF. As DNA, the CDR3 is TGTGCCAGCACCTCCAACAGGGGCAATCAGCCCCAGCATTTT.

The chain couples TRBV5-1 to TRBJ1-3; 8 bases line up with TRBD1. Trimming at V came to 0 bases and at J to 7 bases, leaving 9 bases not matched to a gene. CDR3 size: 16 residues. Germline-derived CDR1 and CDR2 are SGHRS and YFSETQ. The CDR3 sequence is CASSLAGQGVSNTIYF. The CDR3 coding sequence is TGCGCCAGCAGCTTGGCCGGACAGGGTGTTAGTAACACCATATATTTT.

The V gene is TRBV7-8, the J gene TRBJ2-1, with D maybe TRBD1 (5 bases). The J call may not be correct, given that the DNA end is closer to TRBJ2-7. The CDR3 covers 17 residues. Germline V gives CDR1 SGHVS, CDR2 FQNEAQ. CDR3 DNA: TGTGCCAGCAGCTCCCCGAGGTACCAGGGCTCTAACAATGAGCAGTACTTC. Translating it yields CASSSPRYQGSNNEQYF.

This rearrangement joins TRBV29-1 to TRBJ2-7, with 7 bases matching TRBD1. Matching the DNA end better, TRBJ2-5 makes the J call doubtful. The CDR3 extends over 12 amino acids. Germline-derived CDR1 and CDR2 are SQVTM and ANQGSEA. CDR3 loop: CSSLRGQETQYF. CDR3 in DNA: TGCTCCTCCTTGAGGGGGCAGGAGACCCAGTACTTC.

The table lists this clonotype with a few counts. V and J are TRBV4-3 and TRBJ1-2, with D possibly matching TRBD1 (6 bases). This CDR3 comprises 15 residues. CDR1 is LGHNA, CDR2 YSLEER, per germline. The V and J ends lost 0 bases and 6 bases respectively, with 14 bases between them. Here the CDR3 DNA reads TGCGCCAGCAGCCAAGAAGCGGGGGGGCGGCATGGCTACACCTTC. This translates into CASSQEAGGRHGYTF.

This rearrangement joins TRBV7-2 to TRBJ1-1; D unclear. Trimming cost V 2 bases and J 1 base, with 8 bases left between them. The length of the CDR3 is 14 residues. In germline, CDR1 is SGHTA, CDR2 FQGNSA. The CDR3 reads CASSLKNPNTEAFF. CDR3 bases: TGTGCCAGCAGCTTAAAGAACCCGAACACTGAAGCTTTCTTT. The full variable domain, with the rest looked up from reference TRBV7-2 and TRBJ1-1, is GAGVSQSPSNKVTEKGKDVELRCDPISGHTALYWYRQSLGQGLEFLIYFQGNSAPDKSGLPSDRFSAERTGGSVSTLTIQRTQQEDSAVYLCASSLKNPNTEAFFGQGTRLTVV.

The gene calls are TRBV3-1 and TRBJ2-7; 10 positions agree with TRBD2. The better agreement between TRBJ2-5 and the DNA end casts doubt on the J call. CDR3 size: 14 residues. The germline CDR1 and CDR2 sequences are LGHDT and YNNKEL (reference sequence). The CDR3 DNA is TGTGCCAGCAGCACACTAGCGGGGCTAGAGACCCAGTACTTC. It specifies CASSTLAGLETQYF.

The chain employs TRBV15 and TRBJ2-5; tentative D call: TRBD2 (5 bases). The length of the CDR3 is 15 residues. The germline gives CDR1 LNHNV, CDR2 YYDKDF (reference sequence). Trimming removed 1 base at V and 11 bases at J, with 20 bases between. CDR3 sequence reads: CATSRGGSQEFEQYF. CDR3 sequence (DNA): TGTGCCACCAGCAGAGGCGGGTCCCAGGAGTTTGAGCAGTACTTC. The complete variable domain, with remaining parts taken from reference TRBV15 and TRBJ2-5, reads DAMVIQNPRYQVTQFGKPVTLSCSQTLNHNVMYWYQQKSSQAPKLLFHYYDKDFNNEADTPDNFQSRRPNTSFCFLDIRSPGLGDTAMYLCATSRGGSQEFEQYFGPGTRLLVL.

This clonotype has just one count. The J gene is TRBJ2-3, the V gene TRBV24-1; 9 nucleotides match TRBD2. There are 17 residues in the CDR3. Losses at the gene ends were 10 bases for V and 2 bases for J; bases not matched to a gene: 15. Germline V gene data show CDR1 as KGHDR and CDR2 as SFDVKD. For the CDR3, the DNA is TGTGCCACAGGACTGGCGGGAGGGCCCACGTTCACAGATACGCAGTATTTT. Translation gives CATGLAGGPTFTDTQYF.

The CDR3 DNA is TGCGCCAGCAGCCGCCTTCCGGGACAGCCTCAAGAGACCCAGTACTTC. Its translation: CASSRLPGQPQETQYF. The V call is TRBV5-1, the J call TRBJ2-5; 7 nucleotides agree with TRBD1. CDR1 and CDR2 (germline): SGHRS, YFSETQ. This CDR3 region has 16 residues. J was trimmed by 2 bases and V by 4 bases; bases with no gene match: 11.